The clone carrying this T cell receptor beta chain was seen many times. Its antigen is unknown. This entry belongs to a study of regulatory T cells in long-lasting Graves disease. Whole-study findings and limits: Repertoires from persistent disease leaned toward TRBV28, TRBJ1-2 and TRBJ2-5. TCR diversity was lower in persistent Graves' patients (versus newly diagnosed ones).

Time point meaning: newly diagnosed GD, antithyroid drugs for less than 3 months. From PBMCs, RNA was extracted and then used to make the TCR library. The EDTA tubes were filled with 8 to 9.5 milliliters of drawn peripheral blood. Germline V lookup: CDR1 SGHRS, CDR2 YFSETQ. The CDR3 has 17 amino acids. Trimming shortened V by 1 base and J by 4 bases, and 20 bases separated the two germline ends. Assembly of TCR beta libraries relied on iRepertoire HTBI primers together with Arm-PCR of CDR3 regions. Via MiXCR, TCRdb re-called the multiplex PCR reads, giving one row per CDR3 protein. This table has under 800,000 distinct CDR3 sequences, around 15% appearing once. This same sample was also taken into another study, of T cells in Graves' hyperthyroidism and ophthalmopathy.

This sequence was found in a woman aged 30 to 39 with Graves disease. This rearrangement joins TRBV5-1 to TRBJ1-2; D ambiguous. The sample was peripheral blood mononuclear cells (PBMCs), taken at new diagnosis, from a patient treated with antithyroid drugs. In nucleotides, the CDR3 is TGCGCCAGCAGCTTGACCCCAAGCCTCTCCACGGCCTATGGCTACACCTTC. Its translation is CASSLTPSLSTAYGYTF.